These T cell receptor beta chains were read from a single sample in a study of blood T cells in healthy people across ages. TCRdb analysed the 5' RACE reads with MiXCR anew, one entry per CDR3 protein. The repertoire holds some 370,000 distinct CDR3 sequences, with more than 45% as singletons. The source material was blood. These receptors were obtained from a man in his fifties or sixties in good health. CDR3s include the opening cysteine and the closing phenylalanine or tryptophan. Fields, in order: CDR3 protein, V gene, J gene.

CATSLQGYNEQFF,TRBV15,TRBJ2-1
CASSSGQGNTQYF,TRBV9,TRBJ2-3
CASSQEGGFTSGLYEQYF,TRBV4-2,NA
CASSTKRTSYEQYF,TRBV7-2,TRBJ2-7
CSVEETDRLDEQFF,TRBV29-1,TRBJ2-1
CASTPGLLTDTQYF,TRBV2,TRBJ2-3
CASSVGASGETQYF,TRBV9,TRBJ2-4
CASSLLSSTDTQYF,TRBV5-1,TRBJ2-3
CASSPTPGQINPKTQYF,TRBV12-3/TRBV12-4,NA
CASSFGARTGGEETQYF,TRBV12-3/TRBV12-4,TRBJ2-5
CSVDEGRNTQYF,TRBV29-1,TRBJ2-3
CASGPTGYNEQFF,TRBV2,TRBJ2-1
CASSGRDRGSHNEQFF,TRBV21-1,TRBJ2-1